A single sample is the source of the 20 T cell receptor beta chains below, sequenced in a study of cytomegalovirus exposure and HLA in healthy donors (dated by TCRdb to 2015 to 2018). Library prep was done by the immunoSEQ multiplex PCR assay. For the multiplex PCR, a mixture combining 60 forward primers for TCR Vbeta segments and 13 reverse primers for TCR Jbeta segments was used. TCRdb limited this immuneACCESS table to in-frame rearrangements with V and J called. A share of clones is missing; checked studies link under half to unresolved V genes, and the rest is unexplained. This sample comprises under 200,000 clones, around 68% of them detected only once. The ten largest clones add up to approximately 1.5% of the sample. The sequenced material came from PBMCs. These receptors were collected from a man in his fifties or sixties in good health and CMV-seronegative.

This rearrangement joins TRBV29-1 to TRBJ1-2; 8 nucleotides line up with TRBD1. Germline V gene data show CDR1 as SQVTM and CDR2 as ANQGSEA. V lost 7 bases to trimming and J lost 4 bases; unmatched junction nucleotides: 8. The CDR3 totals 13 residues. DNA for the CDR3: TGCAGCGCCCTGGACAGGGTAGGCTATGGCTACACCTTC. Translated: CSALDRVGYGYTF.

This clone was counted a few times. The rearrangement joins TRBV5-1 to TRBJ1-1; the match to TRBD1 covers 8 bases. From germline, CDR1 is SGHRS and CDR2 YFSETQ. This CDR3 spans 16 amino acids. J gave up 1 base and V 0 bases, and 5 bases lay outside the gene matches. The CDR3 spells CASSLGQGPTNTEAFF. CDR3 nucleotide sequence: TGCGCCAGCAGCTTGGGACAGGGGCCCACGAACACTGAAGCTTTCTTT.

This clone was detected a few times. CDR3 sequence reads: CASSDPPGIYEQYF. CDR3 in DNA: TGTGCCAGCAGTGATCCACCAGGGATCTACGAGCAGTACTTC. The chain employs TRBV6-1 and TRBJ2-7; TRBD1 is a possible D gene (5 bases). Germline V gene sequence: CDR1 MNHNS, CDR2 SASEGT. Trimming took off 3 bases at V and 3 bases at J, with 12 bases between the two ends. The CDR3 is 14 amino acids.

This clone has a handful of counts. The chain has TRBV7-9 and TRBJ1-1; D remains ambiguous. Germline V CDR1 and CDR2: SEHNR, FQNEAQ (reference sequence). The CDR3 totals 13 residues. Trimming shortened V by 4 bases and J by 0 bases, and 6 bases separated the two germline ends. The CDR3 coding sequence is TGTGCCAGCAGCTCAACAGTGAACACTGAAGCTTTCTTT. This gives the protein CASSSTVNTEAFF.

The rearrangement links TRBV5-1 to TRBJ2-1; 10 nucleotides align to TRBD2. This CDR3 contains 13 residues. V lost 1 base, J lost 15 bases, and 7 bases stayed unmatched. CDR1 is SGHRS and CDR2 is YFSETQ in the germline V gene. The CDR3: CASSLTSGTLPFF. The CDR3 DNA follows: TGCGCCAGCAGCTTGACTAGCGGGACCCTGCCGTTCTTC.

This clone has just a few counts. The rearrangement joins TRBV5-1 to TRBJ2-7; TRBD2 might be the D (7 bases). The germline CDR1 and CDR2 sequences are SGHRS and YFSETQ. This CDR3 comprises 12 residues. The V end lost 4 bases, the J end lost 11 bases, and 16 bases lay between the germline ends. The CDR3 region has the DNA TGCGCCAGCAGCCCGAGGGGGGGCGCTAAGTACTTC. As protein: CASSPRGGAKYF.

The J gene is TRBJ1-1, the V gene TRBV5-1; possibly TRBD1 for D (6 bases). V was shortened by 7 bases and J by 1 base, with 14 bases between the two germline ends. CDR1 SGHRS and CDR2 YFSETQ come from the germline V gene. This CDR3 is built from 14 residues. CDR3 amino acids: CASWRGGANTEAFF. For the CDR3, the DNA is TGCGCCAGCTGGCGGGGGGGGGCGAACACTGAAGCTTTCTTT.

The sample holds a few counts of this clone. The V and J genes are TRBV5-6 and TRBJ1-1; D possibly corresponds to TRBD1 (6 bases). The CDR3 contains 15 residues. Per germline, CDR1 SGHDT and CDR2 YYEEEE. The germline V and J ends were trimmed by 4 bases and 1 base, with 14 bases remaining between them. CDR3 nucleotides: TGTGCCAGCAGCCTGCTGACAGGAGGGAACACTGAAGCTTTCTTT. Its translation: CASSLLTGGNTEAFF.

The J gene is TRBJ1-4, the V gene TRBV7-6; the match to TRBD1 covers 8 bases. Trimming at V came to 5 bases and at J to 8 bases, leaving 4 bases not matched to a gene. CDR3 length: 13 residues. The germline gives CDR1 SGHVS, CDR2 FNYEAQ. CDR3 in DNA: TGTGCCAGCAGCCTTACAGGGGGGGAAAAACTGTTTTTT. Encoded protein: CASSLTGGEKLFF.

The CDR3 protein is CSAEVRDRVTSGELFF. DNA for the CDR3: TGCAGCGCCGAGGTCCGGGACAGGGTGACATCCGGGGAGCTGTTTTTT. The V call is TRBV29-1, the J call TRBJ2-2; TRBD1 agrees at 9 bases. The junction had 15 bases not matched to a gene; V was cut back by 7 bases and J by 6 bases. Germline CDR1 SQVTM, CDR2 ANQGSEA. The CDR3 has 16 amino acids.

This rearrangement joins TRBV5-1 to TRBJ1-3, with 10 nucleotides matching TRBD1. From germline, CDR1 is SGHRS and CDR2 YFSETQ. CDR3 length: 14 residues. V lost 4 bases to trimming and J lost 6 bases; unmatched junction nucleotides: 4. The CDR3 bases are TGCGCCAGCAGCACGACAGGGGGCGTAAACACCATATATTTT. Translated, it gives CASSTTGGVNTIYF.

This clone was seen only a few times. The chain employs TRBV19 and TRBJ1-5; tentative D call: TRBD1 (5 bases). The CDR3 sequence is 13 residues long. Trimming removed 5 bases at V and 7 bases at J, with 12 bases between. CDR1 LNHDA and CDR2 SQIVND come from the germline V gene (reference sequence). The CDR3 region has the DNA TGTGCCAGTAGTGTCCCGGGGGTCCAGCCCCAGCATTTT. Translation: CASSVPGVQPQHF.

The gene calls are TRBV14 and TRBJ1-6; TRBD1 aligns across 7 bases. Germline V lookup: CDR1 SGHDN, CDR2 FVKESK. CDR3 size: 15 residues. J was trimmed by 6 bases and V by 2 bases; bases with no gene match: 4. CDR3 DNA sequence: TGTGCCAGCAGCCAATTGACAGGGACTAATTCACCCCTCCACTTT. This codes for CASSQLTGTNSPLHF. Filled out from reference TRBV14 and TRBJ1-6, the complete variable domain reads EAGVTQFPSHSVIEKGQTVTLRCDPISGHDNLYWYRRVMGKEIKFLLHFVKESKQDESGMPNNRFLAERTGGTYSTLKVQPAELEDSGVYFCASSQLTGTNSPLHFGNGTRLTVT.

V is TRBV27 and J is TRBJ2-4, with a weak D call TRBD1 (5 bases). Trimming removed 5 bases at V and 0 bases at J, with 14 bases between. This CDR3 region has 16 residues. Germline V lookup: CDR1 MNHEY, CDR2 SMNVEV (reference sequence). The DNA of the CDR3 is TGTGCCAGCAGTAAGAACAGGCAACTAGCCAAAAACATTCAGTACTTC. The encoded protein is CASSKNRQLAKNIQYF.

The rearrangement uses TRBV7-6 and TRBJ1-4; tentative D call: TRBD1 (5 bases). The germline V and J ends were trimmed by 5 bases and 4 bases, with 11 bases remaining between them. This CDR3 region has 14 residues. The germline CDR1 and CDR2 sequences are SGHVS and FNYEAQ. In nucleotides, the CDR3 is TGTGCCAGCAGCCTGGGGGGAGGTAATGAAAAACTGTTTTTT. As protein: CASSLGGGNEKLFF.

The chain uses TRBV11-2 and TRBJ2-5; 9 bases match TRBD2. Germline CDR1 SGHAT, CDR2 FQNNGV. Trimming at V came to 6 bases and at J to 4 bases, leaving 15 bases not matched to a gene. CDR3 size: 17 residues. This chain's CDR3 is CASSQWRAGGLGETQYF. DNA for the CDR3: TGTGCCAGCAGTCAATGGAGGGCGGGGGGGCTCGGAGAGACCCAGTACTTC. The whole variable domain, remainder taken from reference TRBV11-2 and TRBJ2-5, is EAGVAQSPRYKIIEKRQSVAFWCNPISGHATLYWYQQILGQGPKLLIQFQNNGVVDDSQLPKDRFSAERLKGVDSTLKIQPAKLEDSAVYLCASSQWRAGGLGETQYFGPGTRLLVL.

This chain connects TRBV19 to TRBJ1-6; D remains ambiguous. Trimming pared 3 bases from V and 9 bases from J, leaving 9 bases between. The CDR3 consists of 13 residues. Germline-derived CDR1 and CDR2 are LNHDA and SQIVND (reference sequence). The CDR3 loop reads CASSISHSSPLHF. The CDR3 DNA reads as TGTGCCAGTAGTATCTCCCACAGTTCACCCCTCCACTTT.

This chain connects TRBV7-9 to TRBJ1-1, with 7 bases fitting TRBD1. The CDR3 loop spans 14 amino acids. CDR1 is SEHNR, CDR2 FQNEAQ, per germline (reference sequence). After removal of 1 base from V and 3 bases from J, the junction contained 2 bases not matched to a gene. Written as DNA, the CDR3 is TGTGCCAGCAGCTTAGAGACAGGGTACACTGAAGCTTTCTTT. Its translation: CASSLETGYTEAFF.

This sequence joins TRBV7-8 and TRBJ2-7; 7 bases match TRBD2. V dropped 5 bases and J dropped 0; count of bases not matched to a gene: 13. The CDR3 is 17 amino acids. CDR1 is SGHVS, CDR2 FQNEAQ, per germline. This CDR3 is CASSPAVFRGDSYEQYF. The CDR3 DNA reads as TGTGCCAGCAGCCCCGCCGTTTTTCGGGGGGACTCCTACGAGCAGTACTTC.

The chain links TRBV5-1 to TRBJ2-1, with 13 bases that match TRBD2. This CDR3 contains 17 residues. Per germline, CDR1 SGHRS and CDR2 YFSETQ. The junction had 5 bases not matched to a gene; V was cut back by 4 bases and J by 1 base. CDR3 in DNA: TGCGCCAGCAGCCCCCCGGGACTAGCGGGGTCCTACAATGAGCAGTTCTTC. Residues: CASSPPGLAGSYNEQFF.